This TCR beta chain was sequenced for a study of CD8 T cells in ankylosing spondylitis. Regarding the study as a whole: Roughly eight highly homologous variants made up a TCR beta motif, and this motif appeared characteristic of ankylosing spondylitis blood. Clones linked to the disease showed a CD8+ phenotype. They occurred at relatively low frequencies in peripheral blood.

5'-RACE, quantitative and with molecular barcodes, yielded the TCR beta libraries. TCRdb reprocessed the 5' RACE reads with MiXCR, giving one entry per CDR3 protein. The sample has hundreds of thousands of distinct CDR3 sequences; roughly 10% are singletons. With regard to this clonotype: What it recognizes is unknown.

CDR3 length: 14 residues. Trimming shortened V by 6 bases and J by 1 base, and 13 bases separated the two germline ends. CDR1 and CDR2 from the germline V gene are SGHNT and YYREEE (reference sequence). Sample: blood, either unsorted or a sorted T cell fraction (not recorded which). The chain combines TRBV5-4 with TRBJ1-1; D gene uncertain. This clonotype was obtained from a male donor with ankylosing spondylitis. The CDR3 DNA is TGTGCCAGCAACCCAGGACGCCAGAACACTGAAGCTTTCTTT. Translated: CASNPGRQNTEAFF.